This TCR beta chain was recovered during a study of T cell responses to AZD1222 COVID-19 vaccine. Overall study context: The study pooled second doses at about 4 or about 12 weeks. Findings and limits, study-wide: A reported finding is that nearly half of spike-specific TCRs target unmutated variant regions. White British donors predominated, females outnumbered males, and clonal diversity was possibly underestimated.

Germline CDR1 and CDR2: MNHNY and SVGAGI (reference sequence). The CDR3 is made up of 16 amino acids. Trimming removed 5 bases at V and 0 bases at J, with 14 bases between. With regard to this clone: Its matching antigen is unknown.

TCRdb's table, derived via immunoSEQ multiplex PCR, lists solely in-frame clones and lacks some. Here the sample spans approximately 110,000 clones, approximately 88% being singletons. This sequence was found in an adult in good health. This chain connects TRBV6-6 to TRBJ1-3, with a tentative D call TRBD1 (5 bases). The specimen comprised peripheral blood, sampled on day 0 of AZD1222 vaccination. DNA of the CDR3: TGTGCCAGCAGTCCGACAGCCCCTAACTCTGGAAACACCATATATTTT. It is translated as CASSPTAPNSGNTIYF.